The clone carrying this T cell receptor beta chain was picked up a small number of times. The sample comes from a study of T-cell memory formation after mild COVID-19. TCRdb redid the calling of the 5' RACE reads with MiXCR, one entry per CDR3 protein. Of approximately 150,000 distinct CDR3 sequences listed, 14% are singletons. CDR3 length equals 15 residues. V dropped 0 bases and J dropped 5 bases, with 13 bases sitting between them. CDR1 is LNHDA, CDR2 SQIVND, per germline (reference sequence). The chain employs TRBV19 and TRBJ1-2, with unresolved D. The sequencing sample was made of PBMCs or a T cell subset sorted from them (not recorded which). The source of this sequence is an adult woman who had mild COVID-19 (a few samples of this study predate the infection). Cell type and time point are not known. For the CDR3, the DNA is TGTGCCAGTAGTATAGATTTAAAGGATCAGTATGGCTACACCTTC. Translated, it gives CASSIDLKDQYGYTF.